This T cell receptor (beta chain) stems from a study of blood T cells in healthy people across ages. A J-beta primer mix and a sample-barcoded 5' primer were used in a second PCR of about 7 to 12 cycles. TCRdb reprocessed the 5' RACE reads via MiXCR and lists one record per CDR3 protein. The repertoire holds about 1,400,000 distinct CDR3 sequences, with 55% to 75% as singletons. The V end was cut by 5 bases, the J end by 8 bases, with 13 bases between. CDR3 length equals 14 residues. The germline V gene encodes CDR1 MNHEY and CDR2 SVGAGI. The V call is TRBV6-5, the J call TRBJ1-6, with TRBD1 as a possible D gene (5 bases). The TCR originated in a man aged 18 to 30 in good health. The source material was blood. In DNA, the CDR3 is TGTGCCAGCAGTGTCGACAGACGCGATTCACCCCTCCACTTT. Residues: CASSVDRRDSPLHF.